Given below is one T cell receptor beta chain in context. Its antigen remains unidentified. Assay: immunoSEQ multiplex PCR; the TCRdb copy retains only in-frame clones and omits some. The table has 45,000 to 70,000 clones, around 60% seen once. This entry is derived from a study of cytotoxic CD8 clonotypes in ibrutinib-treated CLL. About the study: On average, each sample had roughly 260,000 productive templates and 94,082 productive rearrangements.

This CDR3 spans 16 amino acids. CDR1 and CDR2 from the germline V gene are MDHEN and SYDVKM. After removal of 5 bases from V and 0 bases from J, the junction contained 9 bases not matched to a gene. Findings and caveats of the study: Sampling schedules were unmatched across sustained-remission and progressing patients. Clonality went up at ibrutinib response and then declined back toward baseline at progression. Contraction or stability on treatment characterized the public clonotypes, which were uncommon.

The chain couples TRBV28 to TRBJ1-2; 7 bases map to TRBD1. The sequences come from PBMCs, collected after 24 months of ibrutinib treatment. The receptor's source is a human donor with chronic lymphocytic leukemia. Here the CDR3 reads CASSGRTGRANYGYTF. The DNA for the CDR3 is TGTGCCAGCAGTGGGCGGACAGGCAGAGCTAACTATGGCTACACCTTC.